The rows below give T cell receptor beta chains drawn from one sample of a study of cytomegalovirus exposure and HLA in healthy donors. The table came from immunoSEQ multiplex PCR; TCRdb's copy has only in-frame clones and leaves some out. The sample holds 110,000 to 150,000 clones, 80% seen once. The sequencing input was PBMCs. The receptors stem from a female donor in good health and CMV-seronegative. CDR3s include the opening cysteine and the closing phenylalanine or tryptophan. A D gene is named only where the DNA matches it firmly. The size field is filled for only some rows; it gives once, few, many or a size class.

CDR3nt | CDR3aa | j_gene | abundance | d_gene | v_gene
TGTGCCAGCAAAACATCCTACGAGCAGTACTTC | CASKTSYEQYF | TRBJ2-7 | . | . | TRBV2
TGTGCCAGCAGTGATACCGGGACAGGGAGAATTGAAAAACTGTTTTTT | CASSDTGTGRIEKLFF | TRBJ1-4 | . | TRBD1 | TRBV27
TGTGCCAGCGGTCGAGCGGGTTGGAATCAGCCCCAGCATTTT | CASGRAGWNQPQHF | TRBJ1-5 | . | . | TRBV25-1
TGTGCCAGCACCCCCCGTTCCGGGGAGCCCCAGCATTTT | CASTPRSGEPQHF | TRBJ1-5 | . | . | TRBV7-9
TGTGCCAGCAGCGTAGTAAACACTGAAGCTTTCTTT | CASSVVNTEAFF | TRBJ1-1 | . | . | TRBV9
TGTGCCAGCAGCTCTCAGACAGCCTCTAATGAAAAACTGTTTTTT | CASSSQTASNEKLFF | TRBJ1-4 | . | . | TRBV11-2
TGTGCCAGCAGTTCGGAACTAGCGGGCCTCCCAGATACGCAGTATTTT | CASSSELAGLPDTQYF | TRBJ2-3 | . | TRBD2 | TRBV27
TGTGCCAGCAGTGATCCGGGACATTCATCCGAGCAGTACTTC | CASSDPGHSSEQYF | TRBJ2-7 | once | . | TRBV6-1
TGTGCCAGCAGCTTGGCCAGGGGGAATACCGGGGAGCTGTTTTTT | CASSLARGNTGELFF | TRBJ2-2 | . | TRBD1 | TRBV5-4
TGTGCCAGCAGTTCACAGGGGTACGAGCAGTACTTC | CASSSQGYEQYF | TRBJ2-7 | once | TRBD1 | TRBV6-5
TGCGCCAGCAGCTTGGTTGGCGAGGGATACAATGAGCAGTTCTTC | CASSLVGEGYNEQFF | TRBJ2-1 | . | . | TRBV5-1
TGTGCCAGCAGCTTAGAAGGCGGGAACACTGAAGCTTTCTTT | CASSLEGGNTEAFF | TRBJ1-1 | . | . | TRBV7-9
TGTGCCAGCCAGGGGCCCGTCTACGAGCAGTACTTC | CASQGPVYEQYF | TRBJ2-7 | . | . | TRBV6-5
TGTGCCAGCAAAACCGGGACTAGCGGGATGGGCGAGCAGTTCTTC | CASKTGTSGMGEQFF | TRBJ2-1 | . | TRBD2 | TRBV6-1
TGTGCCAGCAGCCCCATTACTAGCGGGCACGAGCAGTACTTC | CASSPITSGHEQYF | TRBJ2-7 | . | TRBD2 | TRBV28
TGTGCCAGCAGCTCCGCTGTACAGGGGAACCAGCCCCAGCATTTT | CASSSAVQGNQPQHF | TRBJ1-5 | . | TRBD1 | TRBV5-6
TGCGCCAGCAGCCACCAAGAGGGACTAGCGGGGTTCTCCTACGAGCAGTACTTC | CASSHQEGLAGFSYEQYF | TRBJ2-7 | . | TRBD2 | TRBV4-1
TGTGCCAGCAGCACACCGGGACAGGGGGTAGGGAATGAAAAACTGTTTTTT | CASSTPGQGVGNEKLFF | TRBJ1-4 | . | TRBD1 | TRBV7-9
TGTGCCAGTAGTATAGAGGGGCCAGCCCAGCCCCAGCATTTT | CASSIEGPAQPQHF | TRBJ1-5 | few | . | TRBV19
TGTGCCAGTAAGTGGTCAGGGACTGAAGCTTTCTTT | CASKWSGTEAFF | TRBJ1-1 | . | . | TRBV19
TGCAGCGCTTTAACAGGGTATGGCTACACCTTC | CSALTGYGYTF | TRBJ1-2 | . | . | TRBV29-1
TGTGCCAGCAGTTTACTAGACCCAAGCTCCTACAATGAGCAGTTCTTC | CASSLLDPSSYNEQFF | TRBJ2-1 | . | . | TRBV2
TGTGCCAGCAGCTTGGCCAGTGGGCGGCCCCAGCATTTT | CASSLASGRPQHF | TRBJ1-5 | . | . | TRBV5-8
TGTGCCAGCAGCAGACGACAGGGTGGGACCGGGGAGCTGTTTTTT | CASSRRQGGTGELFF | TRBJ2-2 | . | TRBD1 | TRBV11-2
TGTGCCAGCAGTTACTCGATGCGGCGGTCCTACAATGAGCAGTTCTTC | CASSYSMRRSYNEQFF | TRBJ2-1 | . | . | TRBV6-5
TGTGCCAGCAGCTCAGGGGGTACTGAAGCTTTCTTT | CASSSGGTEAFF | TRBJ1-1 | . | TRBD1 | TRBV11-2
TGTGCCAGCAGGGGCCCGGGAGACCTCTACGAGCAGTACTTC | CASRGPGDLYEQYF | TRBJ2-7 | . | . | TRBV6-5
TGTGCCAGCAGTTTATCGGGCCAAGAGACCCAGTACTTC | CASSLSGQETQYF | TRBJ2-5 | . | . | TRBV28
TGTGCCAGCACCCTTTTCAACACTGAAGCTTTCTTT | CASTLFNTEAFF | TRBJ1-1 | . | . | TRBV28
TGTGCCTGGAGTGTGGTCAGACAAAGCTCCTACAATGAGCAGTTCTTC | CAWSVVRQSSYNEQFF | TRBJ2-1 | . | . | TRBV30
TGTGCCAGCAGCGTAGGTCCCCGCAATGAGCAGTTCTTC | CASSVGPRNEQFF | TRBJ2-1 | once | . | TRBV9
TGTGCCACCCAAGCGGGACACTCCATGAACACTGAAGCTTTCTTT | CATQAGHSMNTEAFF | TRBJ1-1 | . | . | TRBV27
TGTGCCAGCAGTCCCGTGACAGGCTGGGGAATGAACACTGAAGCTTTCTTT | CASSPVTGWGMNTEAFF | TRBJ1-1 | . | . | TRBV27
TGTGCCAGCAGCACCCGCGACACGTCCGCACAGGCCTACAATGAGCAGTTCTTC | CASSTRDTSAQAYNEQFF | TRBJ2-1 | . | . | TRBV7-9
TGTGCCAGCAGATTAGGACAGGGTACTGATGGCTACACCTTC | CASRLGQGTDGYTF | TRBJ1-2 | . | TRBD1 | TRBV6-1
TGTGCCAGCAGTGGGCAGGTTAACACTGAAGCTTTCTTT | CASSGQVNTEAFF | TRBJ1-1 | . | . | TRBV27
TGTGCCAGCAGTTACTCGTCGGGTCCTGAAGCTTTCTTT | CASSYSSGPEAFF | TRBJ1-1 | few | . | TRBV6-5
TGTGCCAGTAGGCGGGGGGCTGAAAACATTCAGTACTTC | CASRRGAENIQYF | TRBJ2-4 | . | TRBD2 | TRBV19
TGTGCCAGCAGGGCGGCGGACAGAGAAAGCTATGGCTACACCTTC | CASRAADRESYGYTF | TRBJ1-2 | . | . | TRBV7-9
TGTGCCTGGACGGGCCGGGGTGGTGAAAAACTGTTTTTT | CAWTGRGGEKLFF | TRBJ1-4 | . | . | TRBV30
TGTGCCAGCTCACCAAGCGGGAGCCACAATGAGCAGTTCTTC | CASSPSGSHNEQFF | TRBJ2-1 | . | TRBD2 | TRBV18
TGTGCCAGCGGCCGTTATGGCTACACCTTC | CASGRYGYTF | TRBJ1-2 | . | . | TRBV5-4
TGTGCCAGCAGTTGGGCCATGGATGGCACTGAAGCTTTCTTT | CASSWAMDGTEAFF | TRBJ1-1 | . | . | TRBV27
TGTGCCAGCAGTCGACAGGGAGGAAGCACAGATACGCAGTATTTT | CASSRQGGSTDTQYF | TRBJ2-3 | once | . | TRBV2
TGTGCCTGGACCCAGGGGAGCAATCAGCCCCAGCATTTT | CAWTQGSNQPQHF | TRBJ1-5 | . | . | TRBV30
TGTGCCAGCAGCCCTGGGGGGGCGAATACCTACAATGAGCAGTTCTTC | CASSPGGANTYNEQFF | TRBJ2-1 | . | . | TRBV5-4
TGTGCCAGCAGCTTGATGAGGGGGCGTCGCGAGCAGTACTTC | CASSLMRGRREQYF | TRBJ2-7 | . | TRBD1 | TRBV5-6
TGTGCCAGCAGTATTGGGCCGGCGCAGTATTTT | CASSIGPAQYF | TRBJ2-3 | . | . | TRBV2
TGTGCCAGTAGTTACGAAGCGGGAGGTCCGACCTACGAGCAGTACTTC | CASSYEAGGPTYEQYF | TRBJ2-7 | . | TRBD2 | TRBV19
TGTGCCAGCAGCGTAGAGTATTTGTACGGAGAAGAGACCCAGTACTTC | CASSVEYLYGEETQYF | TRBJ2-5 | . | . | TRBV9
TGCAGCGTAGCCGGGACAAGAAATGAAAAACTGTTTTTT | CSVAGTRNEKLFF | TRBJ1-4 | . | . | TRBV29-1
TGCAGCGTCTACCTAGCGACATACAATGAGCAGTTCTTC | CSVYLATYNEQFF | TRBJ2-1 | . | . | TRBV29-1
TGTGCCAGCAGCGTAGTCGACAGGGGCTATGGCTACACCTTC | CASSVVDRGYGYTF | TRBJ1-2 | . | TRBD1 | TRBV9
TGTGCCAGCAGCTTAGGTCACGGAGAAAACACTGAAGCTTTCTTT | CASSLGHGENTEAFF | TRBJ1-1 | few | . | TRBV7-8
TGTGCCAGCAGTGAATTACAGGGGAGCTCCTACGAGCAGTACTTC | CASSELQGSSYEQYF | TRBJ2-7 | . | TRBD1 | TRBV6-1
TGTGCCACCTCACAAACAGGGGGCGAGGTGACAGATACGCAGTATTTT | CATSQTGGEVTDTQYF | TRBJ2-3 | . | TRBD1 | TRBV18
TGCGCCAGCAGCCAAGTTAGAAGTTATGGGGCCTATGGCTACACCTTC | CASSQVRSYGAYGYTF | TRBJ1-2 | . | . | TRBV4-1
TGCGCCAGCAGCTTGGGGGGTAGCGGAATGCAAGAGACCCAGTACTTC | CASSLGGSGMQETQYF | TRBJ2-5 | . | . | TRBV5-1
TGCGCCAGCAGCTTGGTGTCGAGCTCCTACAATGAGCAGTTCTTC | CASSLVSSSYNEQFF | TRBJ2-1 | once | . | TRBV5-1